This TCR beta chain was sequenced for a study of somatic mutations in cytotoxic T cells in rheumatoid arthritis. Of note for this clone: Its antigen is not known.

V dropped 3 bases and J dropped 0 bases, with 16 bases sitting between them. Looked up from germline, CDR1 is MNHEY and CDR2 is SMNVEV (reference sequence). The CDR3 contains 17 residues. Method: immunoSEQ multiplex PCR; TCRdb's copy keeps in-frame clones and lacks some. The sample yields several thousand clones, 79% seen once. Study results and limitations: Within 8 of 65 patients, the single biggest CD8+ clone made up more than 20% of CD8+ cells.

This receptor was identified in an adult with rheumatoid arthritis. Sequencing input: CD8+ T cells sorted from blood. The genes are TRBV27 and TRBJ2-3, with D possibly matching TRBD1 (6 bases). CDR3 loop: CASSFLIDQGSTDTQYF. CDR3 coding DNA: TGTGCCAGCAGTTTCTTAATCGATCAGGGGAGCACAGATACGCAGTATTTT.